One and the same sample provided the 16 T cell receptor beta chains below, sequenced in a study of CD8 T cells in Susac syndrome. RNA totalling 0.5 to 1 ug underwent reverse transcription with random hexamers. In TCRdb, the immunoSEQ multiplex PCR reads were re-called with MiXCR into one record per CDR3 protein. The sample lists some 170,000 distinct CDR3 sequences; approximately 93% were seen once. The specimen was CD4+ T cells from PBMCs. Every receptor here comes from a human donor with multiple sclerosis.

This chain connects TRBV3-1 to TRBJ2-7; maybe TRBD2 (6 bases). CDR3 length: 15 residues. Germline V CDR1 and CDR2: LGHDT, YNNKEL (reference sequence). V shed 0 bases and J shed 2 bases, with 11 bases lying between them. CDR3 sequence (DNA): TGTGCCAGCAGCCAAGATCGGCGGGAAACCTACGAGCAGTACTTC. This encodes CASSQDRRETYEQYF.

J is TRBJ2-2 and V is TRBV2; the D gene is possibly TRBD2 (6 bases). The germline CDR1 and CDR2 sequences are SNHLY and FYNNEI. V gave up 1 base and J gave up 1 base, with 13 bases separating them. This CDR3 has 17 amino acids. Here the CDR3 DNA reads TGTGCCAGCAGTGAAGGCGGGAAGTTGGGGAACACCGGGGAGCTGTTTTTT. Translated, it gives CASSEGGKLGNTGELFF.

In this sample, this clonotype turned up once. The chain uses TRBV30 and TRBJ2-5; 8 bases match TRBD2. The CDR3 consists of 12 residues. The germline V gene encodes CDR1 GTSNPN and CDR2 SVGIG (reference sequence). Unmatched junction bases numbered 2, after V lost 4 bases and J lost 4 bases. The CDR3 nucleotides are TGTGCCTGGAAAGCGGGAGCAGAGACCCAGTACTTC. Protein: CAWKAGAETQYF.

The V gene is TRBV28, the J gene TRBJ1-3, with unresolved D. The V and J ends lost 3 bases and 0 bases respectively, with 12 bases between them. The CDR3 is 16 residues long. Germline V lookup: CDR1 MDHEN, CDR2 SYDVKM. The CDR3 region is CASSFSGTSSGNTIYF. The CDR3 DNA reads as TGTGCCAGCAGTTTCAGCGGCACGAGCTCTGGAAACACCATATATTTT.

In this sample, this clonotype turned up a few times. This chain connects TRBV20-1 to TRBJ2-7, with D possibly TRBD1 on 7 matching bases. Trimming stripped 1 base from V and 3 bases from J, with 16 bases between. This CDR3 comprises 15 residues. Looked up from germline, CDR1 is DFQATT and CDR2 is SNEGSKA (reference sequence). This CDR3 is CSARVAGQSFYEQYF. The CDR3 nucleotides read TGCAGTGCTAGAGTGGCGGGACAGTCCTTCTACGAGCAGTACTTC.

CDR3 nucleotides: TGTGCCAGCAGCTTCCAGGTGGCTCACACTGAAGCTTTCTTT. Translated, it gives CASSFQVAHTEAFF. The rearrangement uses TRBV7-2 and TRBJ1-1; unclear D gene. V lost 3 bases and J lost 3, with 11 bases in between. CDR1 and CDR2 from the germline V gene are SGHTA and FQGNSA. This CDR3 region has 14 residues.

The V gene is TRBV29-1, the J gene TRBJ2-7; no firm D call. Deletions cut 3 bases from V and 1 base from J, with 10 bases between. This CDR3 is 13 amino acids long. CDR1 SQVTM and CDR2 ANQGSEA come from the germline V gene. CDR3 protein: CSVEDDVSYEQYF. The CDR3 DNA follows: TGCAGCGTTGAGGACGATGTATCCTACGAGCAGTACTTC.

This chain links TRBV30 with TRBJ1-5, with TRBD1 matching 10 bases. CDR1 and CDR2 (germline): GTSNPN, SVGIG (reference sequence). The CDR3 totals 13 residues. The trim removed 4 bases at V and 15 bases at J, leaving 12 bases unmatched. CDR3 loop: CAWKSNTGTGAHF. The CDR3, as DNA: TGTGCCTGGAAGAGCAACACCGGGACAGGGGCGCATTTT.

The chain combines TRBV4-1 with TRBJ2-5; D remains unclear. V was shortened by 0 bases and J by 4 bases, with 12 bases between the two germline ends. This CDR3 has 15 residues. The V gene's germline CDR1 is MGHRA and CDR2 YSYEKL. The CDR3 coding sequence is TGCGCCAGCAGCCAAGATCTGGGATGGAGAGAGACCCAGTACTTC. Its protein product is CASSQDLGWRETQYF.

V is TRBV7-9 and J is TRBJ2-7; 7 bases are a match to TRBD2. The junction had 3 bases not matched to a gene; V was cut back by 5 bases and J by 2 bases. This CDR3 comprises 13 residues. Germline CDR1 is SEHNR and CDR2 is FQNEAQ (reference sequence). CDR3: CASSGGRAYEQYF. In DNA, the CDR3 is TGTGCCAGCAGCGGAGGGAGGGCCTACGAGCAGTACTTC.

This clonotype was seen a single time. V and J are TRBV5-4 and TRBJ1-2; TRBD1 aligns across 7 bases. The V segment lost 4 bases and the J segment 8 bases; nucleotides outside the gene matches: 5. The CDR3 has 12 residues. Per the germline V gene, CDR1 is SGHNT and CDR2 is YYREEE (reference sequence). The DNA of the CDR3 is TGTGCCAGCAGCGATGACAGGGAGGGCTACACCTTC. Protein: CASSDDREGYTF. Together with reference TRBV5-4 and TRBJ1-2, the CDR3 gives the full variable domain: ETGVTQSPTHLIKTRGQQVTLRCSSQSGHNTVSWYQQALGQGPQFIFQYYREEENGRGNFPPRFSGLQFPNYSSELNVNALELDDSALYLCASSDDREGYTFGSGTRLTVV.

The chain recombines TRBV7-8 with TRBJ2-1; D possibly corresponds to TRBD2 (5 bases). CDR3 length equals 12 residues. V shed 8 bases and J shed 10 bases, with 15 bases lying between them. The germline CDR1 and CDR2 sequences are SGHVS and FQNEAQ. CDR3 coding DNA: TGTGCCAGCGGTGGAGGCCCTCGGGAGCAGTTCTTC. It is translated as CASGGGPREQFF.

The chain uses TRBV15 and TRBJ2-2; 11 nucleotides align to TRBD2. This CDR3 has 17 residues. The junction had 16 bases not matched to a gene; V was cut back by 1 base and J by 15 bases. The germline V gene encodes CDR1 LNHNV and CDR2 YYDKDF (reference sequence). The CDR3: CATSRVLYFTSGSIMFF. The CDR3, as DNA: TGTGCCACCAGCAGAGTTTTATACTTTACTAGCGGGAGTATCATGTTTTTT.

CDR3 loop: CSASRAETQYF. CDR3 in DNA: TGCAGTGCTAGCAGGGCCGAGACCCAGTACTTC. This rearrangement joins TRBV20-1 to TRBJ2-5; a weak D match, TRBD1 (5 bases). The germline V gene has CDR1 DFQATT and CDR2 SNEGSKA (reference sequence). V lost 3 bases and J lost 5, with 7 bases in between. The CDR3 spans 11 residues.

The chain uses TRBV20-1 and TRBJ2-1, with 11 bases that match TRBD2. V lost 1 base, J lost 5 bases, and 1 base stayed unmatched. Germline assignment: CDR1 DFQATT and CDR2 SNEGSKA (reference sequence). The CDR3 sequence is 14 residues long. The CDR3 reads CSARGTSGHNEQFF. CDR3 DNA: TGCAGTGCTAGAGGGACTAGCGGGCACAATGAGCAGTTCTTC.

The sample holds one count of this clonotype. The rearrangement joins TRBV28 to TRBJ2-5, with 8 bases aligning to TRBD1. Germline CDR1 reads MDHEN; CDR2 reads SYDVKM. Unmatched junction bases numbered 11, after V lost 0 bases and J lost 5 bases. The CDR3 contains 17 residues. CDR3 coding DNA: TGTGCCAGCAGTTTATGGACGAGGGACAGGTATTGGGAGACCCAGTACTTC. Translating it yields CASSLWTRDRYWETQYF.